A single sample is the source of the 12 T cell receptor beta chains below, sequenced in a study of blood T cell repertoires in COVID-19 (dated by TCRdb to the early 2020s). The library relied on the immunoSEQ multiplex PCR assay. TCRdb took over this immuneACCESS table, retaining in-frame rearrangements with V and J assigned. Such tables are incomplete; in checked studies, under half of the missing clones stem from an unresolved V gene, and the remainder is unexplained. The sample table contains 150,000 to 250,000 clones; only one count was recorded for about 95% of them. Clones ranked in the top ten supply about 0.76% of the sample. Material: peripheral blood. The receptors originated from a man between 25 and 39 years old with COVID-19, enrolled during active disease.

Details on this clone: Other DNA variants within this sample encode the same CDR3. The chain has TRBV2 and TRBJ2-5; TRBD1 aligns across 11 bases. The CDR3 runs 14 residues. The germline V gene has CDR1 SNHLY and CDR2 FYNNEI. V lost 5 bases to trimming and J lost 5 bases; unmatched junction nucleotides: 4. The CDR3 is CASSSGQGAETQYF. The CDR3 nucleotides read TGTGCCAGCAGTTCTGGACAGGGGGCCGAGACCCAGTACTTC.

There are a few counts of this clone. J is TRBJ2-5 and V is TRBV6-6; a possible D gene is TRBD2 (5 bases). Germline V CDR1 and CDR2: MNHNY, SVGAGI (reference sequence). The CDR3 has 15 amino acids. Trimming stripped 5 bases from V and 1 base from J, with 14 bases between. The CDR3 region is CASSLLAGPQETQYF. The CDR3 DNA reads TGTGCCAGCAGTCTTCTAGCTGGCCCCCAAGAGACCCAGTACTTC.

The chain is built from TRBV4-1 and TRBJ2-6; 7 bases map to TRBD1. V shed 5 bases and J 0 bases; nucleotides not matched to a gene: 10. Germline V gene data show CDR1 as MGHRA and CDR2 as YSYEKL. The CDR3 sequence is 18 residues long. CDR3 nucleotide sequence: TGCGCCAGCAGCTTACCTCGGGACAGAGACTCTGGGGCCAACGTCCTGACTTTC. Protein sequence: CASSLPRDRDSGANVLTF.

The gene calls are TRBV19 and TRBJ1-2; 8 nucleotides line up with TRBD1. Per the germline V gene, CDR1 is LNHDA and CDR2 is SQIVND (reference sequence). Trimming at V came to 5 bases and at J to 3 bases, leaving 5 bases not matched to a gene. This CDR3 spans 14 amino acids. CDR3: CASSVTGEDYGYTF. The CDR3 DNA sequence: TGTGCCAGTAGTGTGACAGGGGAGGACTATGGCTACACCTTC.

The rearrangement joins TRBV11-2 to TRBJ2-6; perhaps TRBD2 as D (5 bases). The CDR3 is made up of 16 amino acids. The germline CDR1 and CDR2 sequences are SGHAT and FQNNGV. V lost 4 bases and J lost 3, with 13 bases in between. The chain's CDR3 is CASSSHAGGGANVLTF. The CDR3 DNA is TGTGCCAGCAGCTCCCATGCGGGTGGTGGGGCCAACGTCCTGACTTTC.

V is TRBV3-1 (or the pseudogene TRBV3-2) and J is TRBJ2-3, with 9 bases lining up with TRBD2. Germline lookup yields CDR1 LGHDT and CDR2 YNNKEL (reference sequence). V gave up 0 bases and J gave up 6 bases; unmatched junction bases: 7. The CDR3 has 16 residues. This chain's CDR3 is CASSQEGGGAYDTQYF. CDR3 nucleotide sequence: TGTGCCAGCAGCCAAGAGGGCGGGGGGGCCTATGATACGCAGTATTTT.

Note on this clone: The same CDR3 arises from other DNA sequences in this sample as well. V is TRBV5-1 and J is TRBJ1-1; the D gene is possibly TRBD1 (6 bases). V was shortened by 2 bases and J by 1 base, with 6 bases between the two germline ends. The CDR3 spans 13 residues. Per the germline V gene, CDR1 is SGHRS and CDR2 is YFSETQ. The CDR3 DNA follows: TGCGCCAGCAGCTTACAGGGGAACACTGAAGCTTTCTTT. Its translation: CASSLQGNTEAFF.

The chain recombines TRBV13 with TRBJ1-4; TRBD1 matches 9 bases. Per germline, CDR1 PRHDT and CDR2 FYEKMQ (reference sequence). V shed 4 bases, J shed 5 bases, and the junction held 5 bases outside the gene matches. The CDR3 is 15 amino acids. CDR3 loop: CASSSQGAPNEKLFF. CDR3 bases: TGTGCCAGCAGCTCACAGGGGGCCCCCAATGAAAAACTGTTTTTT.

This clone was observed a single time. The rearrangement links TRBV27 to TRBJ2-1; 7 bases are a match to TRBD1. V shed 6 bases and J 8 bases; nucleotides not matched to a gene: 16. The CDR3 is made up of 16 amino acids. The V gene's germline CDR1 is MNHEY and CDR2 SMNVEV (reference sequence). The CDR3 sequence is CASRRLGYTGVDEQFF. As DNA, the CDR3 is TGTGCCAGCAGAAGGTTAGGTTACACAGGGGTCGATGAGCAGTTCTTC.

J is TRBJ1-1 and V is TRBV19; no clear D gene. Trimming removed 3 bases at V and 6 bases at J, with 17 bases between. CDR3 length: 15 amino acids. CDR1 and CDR2 from the germline V gene are LNHDA and SQIVND (reference sequence). CDR3 DNA sequence: TGTGCCAGTAGTATCCGCACAGTTTATTCGCCTGAAGCTTTCTTT. Its translation: CASSIRTVYSPEAFF.

The chain uses TRBV30 and TRBJ1-3; D gene unclear. The CDR3 runs 15 residues. CDR1 GTSNPN and CDR2 SVGIG come from the germline V gene (reference sequence). Trimming removed 2 bases from V and 4 bases from J, with 15 bases in between. The CDR3 here is CAWSPPVVVGNTIYF. DNA of the CDR3: TGTGCCTGGAGTCCTCCCGTAGTCGTAGGAAACACCATATATTTT. Filled out from reference TRBV30 and TRBJ1-3, the complete variable domain reads SQTIHQWPATLVQPVGSPLSLECTVEGTSNPNLYWYRQAAGRGLQLLFYSVGIGQISSEVPQNLSASRPQDRQFILSSKKLLLSDSGFYLCAWSPPVVVGNTIYFGEGSWLTVV.

Comment on this clone: Other DNA sequences of this sample code for an identical CDR3. V usage is TRBV19 and J usage is TRBJ1-2; 7 bases are shared with TRBD1. Germline V lookup: CDR1 LNHDA, CDR2 SQIVND (reference sequence). The CDR3 has 12 amino acids. V dropped 4 bases and J dropped 8; count of bases not matched to a gene: 4. This chain's CDR3 is CASSNRGGGYTF. The CDR3 DNA is TGTGCCAGTAGTAACAGGGGAGGAGGCTACACCTTC. The full variable domain, with the rest looked up from reference TRBV19 and TRBJ1-2, is DGGITQSPKYLFRKEGQNVTLSCEQNLNHDAMYWYRQDPGQGLRLIYYSQIVNDFQKGDIAEGYSVSREKKESFPLTVTSAQKNPTAFYLCASSNRGGGYTFGSGTRLTVV.